The 10 T cell receptor beta chains in this list originate from one sample, sequenced in a study of early T cells in non-severe SARS-CoV-2 infection. TCRdb reprocessed the 5' RACE reads via MiXCR and lists one record per CDR3 protein. The top ten hold 4.8% of the sample, which has about 77,000 distinct CDR3 sequences, about 9.6% seen once. Sequences were obtained from whole blood. The receptors stem from an adult who was a healthcare worker with PCR-confirmed SARS-CoV-2 infection or an uninfected control (not recorded which).

This clonotype was counted at least ten times. The chain couples TRBV7-2 to TRBJ2-1; 8 bases map to TRBD1. Trimming took 5 bases from V and 1 from J; bases not matched to a gene: 7. CDR1 and CDR2 (germline): SGHTA, FQGNSA. This CDR3 is 16 amino acids long. The CDR3 sequence is CASSADRVGSYNEQFF. DNA for the CDR3: TGTGCCAGCAGCGCGGACAGGGTAGGATCCTACAATGAGCAGTTCTTC.

Ten or more counts support this clonotype. This CDR3 is CASSPGPVSTEAFF. DNA for the CDR3: TGTGCCAGCAGCCCTGGGCCAGTTAGTACTGAAGCTTTCTTT. V gene TRBV28 combines with J gene TRBJ1-1; unclear D gene. The ends were cut back, 6 bases at V and 5 bases at J, with 16 bases in the middle. Germline-derived CDR1 and CDR2 are MDHEN and SYDVKM. The CDR3 has 14 amino acids.

The table lists this clonotype with many counts. This chain links TRBV10-3 with TRBJ1-2; D unresolved. This CDR3 is built from 12 residues. Germline V lookup: CDR1 ENHRY, CDR2 SYGVKD. Trimming took off 7 bases at V and 2 bases at J, with 8 bases between the two ends. This CDR3 is CAINGPNYGYTF. The DNA for the CDR3 is TGTGCCATCAATGGACCCAACTATGGCTACACCTTC.

V usage is TRBV28 and J usage is TRBJ2-1, with TRBD2 identical over 8 bases. CDR1 MDHEN and CDR2 SYDVKM come from the germline V gene. With V trimmed by 5 bases and J by 7 bases, 4 bases remained unmatched. This CDR3 spans 13 amino acids. CDR3 loop: CASSIPSGNEQFF. The CDR3 bases are TGTGCCAGCAGTATTCCTAGCGGGAATGAGCAGTTCTTC.

This clonotype was counted a few times. The chain employs TRBV5-1 and TRBJ2-2; 8 positions match TRBD2. Per the germline V gene, CDR1 is SGHRS and CDR2 is YFSETQ. This CDR3 region has 16 residues. Losses at the gene ends were 0 bases for V and 4 bases for J; bases not matched to a gene: 5. CDR3 residues: CASSLVASGPTGELFF. The CDR3 nucleotides read TGCGCCAGCAGCTTGGTTGCTAGCGGGCCCACCGGGGAGCTGTTTTTT.

This clonotype was counted at least ten times. The chain links TRBV20-1 to TRBJ2-1, with a tentative D call TRBD2 (5 bases). Germline V lookup: CDR1 DFQATT, CDR2 SNEGSKA (reference sequence). This CDR3 spans 15 amino acids. Between the trimmed V and J ends, which lost 0 bases and 6 bases, there was a span of 15 bases. CDR3 sequence: CSARDGTRTINEQFF. The CDR3, as DNA: TGCAGTGCTAGAGATGGAACTAGAACAATCAATGAGCAGTTCTTC.

The chain recombines TRBV20-1 with TRBJ1-5; TRBD1 matches 8 bases. V was pared by 6 bases and J by 3 bases, with 7 bases of the junction left unmatched. Germline values: CDR1 DFQATT, CDR2 SNEGSKA (reference sequence). The CDR3 spans 14 residues. The CDR3 bases are TGCAGTGCAAAGGGACAGGACCCCAATCAGCCCCAGCATTTT. This encodes CSAKGQDPNQPQHF.

This clonotype was counted many times. The chain recombines TRBV10-3 with TRBJ1-1; D might be TRBD1 (5 bases). Per the germline V gene, CDR1 is ENHRY and CDR2 is SYGVKD. V lost 5 bases and J lost 10, with 17 bases in between. The CDR3 is 13 residues long. In DNA, the CDR3 is TGTGCCATCAGTCCGGGAGAAAGTGGGGGAGCTTTCTTT. Translation: CAISPGESGGAFF.

This clonotype was observed at least ten times. This rearrangement joins TRBV12-3 or TRBV12-4 to TRBJ1-2, with D perhaps matching TRBD1 (6 bases). The length of the CDR3 is 13 residues. Trimming removed 2 bases at V and 8 bases at J, with 12 bases between. The CDR3 DNA reads TGTGCCAGCAGTTTACGGGGGGCTGAAGGCTACACCTTC. Translating gives CASSLRGAEGYTF.

V and J are TRBV2 and TRBJ2-7; 9 nucleotides match TRBD1. V shed 6 bases, J shed 6 bases, and the junction held 12 bases outside the gene matches. Germline values: CDR1 SNHLY, CDR2 FYNNEI. CDR3 length: 15 amino acids. CDR3 sequence reads: CASRRTGGPRTEQYF. The CDR3 nucleotides are TGTGCCAGCAGAAGAACAGGGGGCCCTCGGACCGAGCAGTACTTC. Full variable domain (missing parts from reference TRBV2 and TRBJ2-7): EPEVTQTPSHQVTQMGQEVILRCVPISNHLYFYWYRQILGQKVEFLVSFYNNEISEKSEIFDDQFSVERPDGSNFTLKIRSTKLEDSAMYFCASRRTGGPRTEQYFGPGTRLTVT.